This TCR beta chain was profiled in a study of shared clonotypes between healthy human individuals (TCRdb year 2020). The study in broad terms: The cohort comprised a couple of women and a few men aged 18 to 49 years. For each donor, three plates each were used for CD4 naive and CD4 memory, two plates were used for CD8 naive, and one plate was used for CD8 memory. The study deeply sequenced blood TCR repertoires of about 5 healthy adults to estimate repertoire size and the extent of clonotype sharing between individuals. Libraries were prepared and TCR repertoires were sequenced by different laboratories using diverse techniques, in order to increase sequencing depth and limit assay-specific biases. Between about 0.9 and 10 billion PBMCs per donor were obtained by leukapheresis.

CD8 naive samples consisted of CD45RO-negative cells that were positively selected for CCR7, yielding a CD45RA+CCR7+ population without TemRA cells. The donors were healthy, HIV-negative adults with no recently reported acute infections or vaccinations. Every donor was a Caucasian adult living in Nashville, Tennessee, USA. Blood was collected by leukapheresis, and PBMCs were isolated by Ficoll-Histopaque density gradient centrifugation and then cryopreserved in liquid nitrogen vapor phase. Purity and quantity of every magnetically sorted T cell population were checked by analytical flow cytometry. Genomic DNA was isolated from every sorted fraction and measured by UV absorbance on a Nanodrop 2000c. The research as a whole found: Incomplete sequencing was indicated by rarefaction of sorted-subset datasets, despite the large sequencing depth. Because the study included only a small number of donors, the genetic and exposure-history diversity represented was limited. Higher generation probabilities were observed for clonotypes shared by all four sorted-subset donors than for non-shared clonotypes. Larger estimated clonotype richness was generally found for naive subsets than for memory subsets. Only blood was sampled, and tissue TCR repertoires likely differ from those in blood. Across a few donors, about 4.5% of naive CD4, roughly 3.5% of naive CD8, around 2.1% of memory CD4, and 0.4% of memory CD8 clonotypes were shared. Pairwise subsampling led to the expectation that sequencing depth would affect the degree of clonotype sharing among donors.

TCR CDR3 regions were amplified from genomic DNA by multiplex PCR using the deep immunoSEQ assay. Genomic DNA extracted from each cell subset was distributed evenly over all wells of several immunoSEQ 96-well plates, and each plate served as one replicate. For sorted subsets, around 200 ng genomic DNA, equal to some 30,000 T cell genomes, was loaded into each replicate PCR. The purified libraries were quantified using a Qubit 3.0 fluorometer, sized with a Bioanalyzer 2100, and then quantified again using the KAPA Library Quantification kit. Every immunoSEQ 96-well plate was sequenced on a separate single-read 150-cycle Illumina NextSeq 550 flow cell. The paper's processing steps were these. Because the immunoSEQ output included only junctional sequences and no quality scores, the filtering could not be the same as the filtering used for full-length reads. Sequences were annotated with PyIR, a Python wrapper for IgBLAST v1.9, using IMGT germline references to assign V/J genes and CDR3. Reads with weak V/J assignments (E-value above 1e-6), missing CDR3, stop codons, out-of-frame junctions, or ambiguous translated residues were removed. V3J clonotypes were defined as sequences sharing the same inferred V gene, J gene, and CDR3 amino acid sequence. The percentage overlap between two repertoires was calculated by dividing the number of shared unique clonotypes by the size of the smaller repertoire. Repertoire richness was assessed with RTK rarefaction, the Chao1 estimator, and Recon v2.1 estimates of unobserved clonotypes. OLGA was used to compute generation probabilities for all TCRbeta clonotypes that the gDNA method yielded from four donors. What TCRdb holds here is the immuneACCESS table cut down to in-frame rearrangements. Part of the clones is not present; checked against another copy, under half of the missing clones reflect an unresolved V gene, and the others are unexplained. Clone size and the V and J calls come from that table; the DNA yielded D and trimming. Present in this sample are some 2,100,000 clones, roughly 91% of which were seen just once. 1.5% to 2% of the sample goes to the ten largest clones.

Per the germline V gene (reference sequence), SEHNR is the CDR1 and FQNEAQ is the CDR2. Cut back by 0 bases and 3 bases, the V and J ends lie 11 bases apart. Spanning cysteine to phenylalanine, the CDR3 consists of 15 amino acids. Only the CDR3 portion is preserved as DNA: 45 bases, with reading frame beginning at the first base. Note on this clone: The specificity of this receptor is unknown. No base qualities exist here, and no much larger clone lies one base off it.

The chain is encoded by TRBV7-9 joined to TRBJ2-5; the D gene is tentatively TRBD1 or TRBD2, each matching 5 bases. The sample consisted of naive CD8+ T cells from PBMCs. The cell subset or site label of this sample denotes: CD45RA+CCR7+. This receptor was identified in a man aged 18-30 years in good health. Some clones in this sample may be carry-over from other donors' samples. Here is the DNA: TGTGCCAGCAGCTTAGCTAGGGGAGTAGAAGAGACCCAGTACTTC. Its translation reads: CASSLARGVEETQYF.